This TCR beta chain was recovered during a study of cytomegalovirus exposure and HLA in healthy donors. Turning to the study itself: Of 398 genotyped donors, around 76% clustered with self-reported Caucasian donors. Study-level points and caveats: Roughly even sequencing depth across donors was the assumption behind the presence/absence analyses. It was reportedly the case that the classifier diagnosed cytomegalovirus status with high specificity and sensitivity. Later analysis suggested links between common viral pathogens and several top significant clusters.

Both 60 Vbeta primers and 13 Jbeta primers went into the PCR. Measured with immunoSEQ multiplex PCR; TCRdb has only the in-frame clones, and not every one. The data contain about 140,000 clones, approximately 80% of them singletons. A note on this clone: Its antigen is undetermined.

The trim removed 7 bases at V and 4 bases at J, leaving 8 bases unmatched. The CDR3 covers 14 residues. The germline CDR1 and CDR2 sequences are PRHDT and FYEKMQ (reference sequence). V gene TRBV13 combines with J gene TRBJ2-3; the match to TRBD2 covers 7 bases. The sequence was obtained from a woman in her thirties or forties in good health and CMV-seropositive. Sequencing input: PBMCs. CDR3 in amino acids: CASKSAGGADTQYF. The CDR3 region has the DNA TGTGCCAGCAAATCTGCTGGGGGGGCAGATACGCAGTATTTT.